These 8 T cell receptor beta chains came from one sample sequenced in a study of post-analysis software for immune sequencing data. Study results and caveats: Patients used five TRBV segments, including TRBV5-6, TRBV5-1 and TRBV20-1, more often than controls.

Antigens for these TCRs are unknown. Unique molecular identifiers had been added to the TCR beta cDNA libraries. A single record per CDR3 protein comes from TCRdb applying MiXCR to the PCR reads. The sample lists some 370,000 distinct CDR3 sequences, approximately 38% seen once, with roughly an eighth in the top ten. Material: blood. Receptor source: a girl aged 5-17 years with multiple sclerosis.

This clonotype has a single count. The gene calls are TRBV12-3 or TRBV12-4 and TRBJ2-5; 11 bases are shared with TRBD2. The CDR3 is made up of 17 amino acids. Trimming cost V 5 bases and J 2 bases; bases outside gene matches: 10. The DNA for the CDR3 is TGTGCCAGCAGTCTAACCTTTAGCGGGGGGGTTCAAGAGACCCAGTACTTC. It encodes CASSLTFSGGVQETQYF.

The V gene is TRBV7-6, the J gene TRBJ2-1; 7 bases line up with TRBD1. Germline assignment: CDR1 SGHVS and CDR2 FNYEAQ. V was clipped by 6 bases and J by 6 bases; unmatched bases: 8. The CDR3 spans 14 residues. The DNA for the CDR3 is TGTGCCAGCAGTCACACGACAGGGTCCAATGAGCAGTTCTTC. Amino acids: CASSHTTGSNEQFF.

A note on this clonotype: One end of the junction fails to match germline, which may point to a read error. The rearrangement joins TRBV7-6 to TRBJ2-1; a weak D match, TRBD1 (6 bases). From germline, CDR1 is SGHVS and CDR2 FNYEAQ. CDR3 length: 17 residues. In DNA, the CDR3 is TGTGCCAGCAGTATAGGTCCCGACAGGAGCTCCCACAATGAGCAGTTCTTC. Protein sequence: CASSIGPDRSSHNEQFF.

This chain links TRBV12-3 or TRBV12-4 with TRBJ2-7; the match to TRBD1 covers 7 bases. V was clipped by 6 bases and J by 4 bases; unmatched bases: 9. CDR3 length equals 14 residues. In nucleotides, the CDR3 is TGTGCCAGCAGCCAGCTCAGGACAGGATACGAGCAGTACTTC. This translates into CASSQLRTGYEQYF.

The V call is TRBV19, the J call TRBJ1-4, with D possibly matching TRBD1 (5 bases). CDR1 and CDR2 from the germline V gene are LNHDA and SQIVND (reference sequence). This CDR3 region has 14 residues. Trimming shortened V by 5 bases and J by 5 bases, and 12 bases separated the two germline ends. The chain's CDR3 is CASSRQLNNEKLFF. The CDR3 DNA reads TGTGCCAGTAGTCGACAGCTGAACAATGAAAAACTGTTTTTT.

This chain joins TRBV25-1 and TRBJ2-3; 9 bases are shared with TRBD1. The germline gives CDR1 MGHDK, CDR2 SYGVNS. V lost 4 bases, J lost 3 bases, and 5 bases stayed unmatched. The CDR3 extends over 15 amino acids. Here the CDR3 DNA reads TGTGCCAGCAGTGCCCACAGGGGGCGAACAGATACGCAGTATTTT. It is translated as CASSAHRGRTDTQYF.

CDR3: CSARDIQRTYNEQFF. Written as DNA, the CDR3 is TGCAGTGCTAGAGATATACAGCGTACCTACAATGAGCAGTTCTTC. The chain links TRBV20-1 to TRBJ2-1; no definite D call. Trimming left V 0 bases short and J 2 bases short, with 11 bases between. The CDR3 is 15 amino acids. Germline V gives CDR1 DFQATT, CDR2 SNEGSKA (reference sequence).

This chain links TRBV28 with TRBJ2-5; D may be TRBD1 or TRBD2 (5 bases each). V shed 6 bases and J shed 1 base, with 12 bases lying between them. Germline V lookup: CDR1 MDHEN, CDR2 SYDVKM. This CDR3 contains 14 residues. The CDR3: CASRLRGPQETQYF. In DNA form, the CDR3 reads TGTGCCAGCAGGCTACGGGGCCCCCAAGAGACCCAGTACTTC.